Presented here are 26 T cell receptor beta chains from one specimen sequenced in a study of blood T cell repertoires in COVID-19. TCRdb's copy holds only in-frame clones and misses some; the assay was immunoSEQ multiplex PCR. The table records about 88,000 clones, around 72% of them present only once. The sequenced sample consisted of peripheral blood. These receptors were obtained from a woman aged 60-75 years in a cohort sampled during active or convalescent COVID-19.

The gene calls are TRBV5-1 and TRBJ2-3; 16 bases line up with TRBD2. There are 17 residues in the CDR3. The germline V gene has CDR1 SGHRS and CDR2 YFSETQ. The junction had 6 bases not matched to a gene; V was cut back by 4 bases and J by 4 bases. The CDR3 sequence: CASSPGTSGGASDTQYF. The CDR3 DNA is TGCGCCAGCAGCCCGGGGACTAGCGGGGGGGCCTCAGATACGCAGTATTTT.

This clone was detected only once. As DNA, the CDR3 is TGTGCCAGCAGCTTGAGTTGGGGAGCTGGAAACACCATATATTTT. It encodes CASSLSWGAGNTIYF. The gene calls are TRBV5-6 and TRBJ1-3; D call uncertain. Trimming removed 1 base from V and 2 bases from J, with 10 bases in between. Germline V CDR1 and CDR2: SGHDT, YYEEEE. CDR3 length: 15 residues.

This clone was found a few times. CDR3 nucleotides: TGTGCCAGCTCACCCACAGGGTTGGTTGAGCAGTTCTTC. Protein: CASSPTGLVEQFF. This chain links TRBV18 with TRBJ2-1; a weak D match, TRBD1 (6 bases). CDR1 and CDR2 (germline): KGHSH, LQKENI. This CDR3 is 13 amino acids long. V lost 3 bases to trimming and J lost 9 bases, with 12 bases between them. Combining the CDR3 with reference TRBV18 and TRBJ2-1 gives the whole variable domain NAGVMQNPRHLVRRRGQEARLRCSPMKGHSHVYWYRQLPEEGLKFMVYLQKENIIDESGMPKERFSAEFPKEGPSILRIQQVVRGDSAAYFCASSPTGLVEQFFGPGTRLTVL.

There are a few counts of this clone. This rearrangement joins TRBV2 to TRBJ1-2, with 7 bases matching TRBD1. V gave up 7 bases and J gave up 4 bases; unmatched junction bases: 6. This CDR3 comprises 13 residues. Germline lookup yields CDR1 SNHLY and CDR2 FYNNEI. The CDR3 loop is CASTADRFYGYTF. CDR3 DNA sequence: TGTGCCAGCACCGCGGACAGGTTCTATGGCTACACCTTC.

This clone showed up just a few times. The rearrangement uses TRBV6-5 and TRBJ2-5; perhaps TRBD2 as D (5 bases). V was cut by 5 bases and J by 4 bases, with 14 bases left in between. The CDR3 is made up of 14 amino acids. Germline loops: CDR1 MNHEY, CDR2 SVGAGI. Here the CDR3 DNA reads TGTGCCAGCAGTCTAGAGAGGGCGGGAGAGACCCAGTACTTC. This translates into CASSLERAGETQYF.

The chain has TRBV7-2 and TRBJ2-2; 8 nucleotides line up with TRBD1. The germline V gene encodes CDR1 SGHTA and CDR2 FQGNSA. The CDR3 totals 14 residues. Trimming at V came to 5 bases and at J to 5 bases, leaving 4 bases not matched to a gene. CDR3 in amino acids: CASSPYRGTGELFF. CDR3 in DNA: TGTGCCAGCAGCCCTTACAGGGGGACCGGGGAGCTGTTTTTT.

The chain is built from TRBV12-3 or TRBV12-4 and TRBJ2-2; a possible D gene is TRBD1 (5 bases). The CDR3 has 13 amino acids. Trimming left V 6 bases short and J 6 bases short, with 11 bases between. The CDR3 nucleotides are TGTGCCAGCAGCCCCCAGGGCCCCGGGGAGCTGTTTTTT. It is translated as CASSPQGPGELFF.

CDR3 DNA: TGTGCCAGCAGCCAACGGTCACGAGTGAACACTGAAGCTTTCTTT. Its protein product is CASSQRSRVNTEAFF. J is TRBJ1-1 and V is TRBV7-9; D call uncertain. V was shortened by 5 bases and J by 0 bases, with 13 bases between the two germline ends. CDR1 and CDR2 (germline): SEHNR, FQNEAQ (reference sequence). This CDR3 spans 15 amino acids.

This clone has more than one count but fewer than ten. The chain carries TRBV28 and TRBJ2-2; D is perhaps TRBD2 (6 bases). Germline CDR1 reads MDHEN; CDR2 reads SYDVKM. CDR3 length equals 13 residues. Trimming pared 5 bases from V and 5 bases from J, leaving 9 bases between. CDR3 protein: CASSPGGTGELFF. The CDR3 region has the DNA TGTGCCAGCAGTCCTGGGGGGACCGGGGAGCTGTTTTTT.

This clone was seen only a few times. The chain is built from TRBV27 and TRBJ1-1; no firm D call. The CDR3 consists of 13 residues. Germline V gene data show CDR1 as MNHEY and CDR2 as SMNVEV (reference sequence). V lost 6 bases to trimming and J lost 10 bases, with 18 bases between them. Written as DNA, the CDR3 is TGTGCCAGCAGCCCCACGGGGTCCGTGGGAGCTTTCTTT. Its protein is CASSPTGSVGAFF.

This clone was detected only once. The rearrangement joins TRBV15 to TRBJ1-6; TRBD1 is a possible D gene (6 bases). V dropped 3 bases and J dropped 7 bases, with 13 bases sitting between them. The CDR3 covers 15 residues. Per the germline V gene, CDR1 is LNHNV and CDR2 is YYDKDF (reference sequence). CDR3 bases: TGTGCCACCAGCAGCCTGGGGACAACCAATTCACCCCTCCACTTT. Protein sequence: CATSSLGTTNSPLHF.

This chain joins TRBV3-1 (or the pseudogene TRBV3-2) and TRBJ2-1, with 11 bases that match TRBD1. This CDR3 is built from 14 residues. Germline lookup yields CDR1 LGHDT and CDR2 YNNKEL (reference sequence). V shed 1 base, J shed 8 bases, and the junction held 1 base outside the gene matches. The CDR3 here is CASSQGDRGDEQFF. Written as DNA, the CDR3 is TGTGCCAGCAGCCAAGGGGACAGGGGGGATGAGCAGTTCTTC.

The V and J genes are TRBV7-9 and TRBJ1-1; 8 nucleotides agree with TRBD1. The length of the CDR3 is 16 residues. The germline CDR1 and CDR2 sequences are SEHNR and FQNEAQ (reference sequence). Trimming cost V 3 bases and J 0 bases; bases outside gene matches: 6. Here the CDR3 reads CASSFDRGGMNTEAFF. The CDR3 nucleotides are TGTGCCAGCAGCTTCGACAGGGGCGGTATGAACACTGAAGCTTTCTTT.

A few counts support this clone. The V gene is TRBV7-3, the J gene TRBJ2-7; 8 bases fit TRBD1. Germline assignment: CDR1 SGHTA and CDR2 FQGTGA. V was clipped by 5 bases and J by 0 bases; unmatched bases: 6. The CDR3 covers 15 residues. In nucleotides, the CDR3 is TGTGCCAGCAGCGTGTCCGGGACAGGCTCCTACGAGCAGTACTTC. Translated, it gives CASSVSGTGSYEQYF.

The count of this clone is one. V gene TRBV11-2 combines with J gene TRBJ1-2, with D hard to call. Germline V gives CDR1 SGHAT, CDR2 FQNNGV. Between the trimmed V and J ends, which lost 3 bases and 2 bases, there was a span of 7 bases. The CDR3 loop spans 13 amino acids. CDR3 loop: CASSFSGNYGYTF. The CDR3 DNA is TGTGCCAGCAGCTTTTCAGGAAACTATGGCTACACCTTC.

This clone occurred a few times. The CDR3 spells CSVEETSGETQYF. The CDR3 bases are TGCAGCGTTGAAGAAACTAGTGGGGAGACCCAGTACTTC. The chain is built from TRBV29-1 and TRBJ2-5; tentative D call: TRBD2 (5 bases). Trimming left V 0 bases short and J 5 bases short, with 10 bases between. Germline CDR1 is SQVTM and CDR2 is ANQGSEA. CDR3 length: 13 amino acids.

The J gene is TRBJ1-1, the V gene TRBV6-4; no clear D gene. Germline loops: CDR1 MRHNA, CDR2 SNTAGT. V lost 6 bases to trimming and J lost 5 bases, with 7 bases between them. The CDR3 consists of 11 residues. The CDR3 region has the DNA TGTGCCAGCAGGACGGGGACTGAAGCTTTCTTT. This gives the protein CASRTGTEAFF.

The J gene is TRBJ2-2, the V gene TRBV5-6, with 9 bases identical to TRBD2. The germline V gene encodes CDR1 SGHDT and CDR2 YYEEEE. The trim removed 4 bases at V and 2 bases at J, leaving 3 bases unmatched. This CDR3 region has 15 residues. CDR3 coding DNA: TGTGCCAGCAGCCCGGGACTAGCCAACACCGGGGAGCTGTTTTTT. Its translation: CASSPGLANTGELFF.

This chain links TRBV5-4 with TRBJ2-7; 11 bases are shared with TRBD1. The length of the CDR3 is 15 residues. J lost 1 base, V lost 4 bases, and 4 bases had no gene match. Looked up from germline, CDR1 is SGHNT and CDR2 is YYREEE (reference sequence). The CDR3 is CASSGRDRGSYEQYF. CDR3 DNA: TGTGCCAGCAGCGGCCGGGACAGGGGGTCCTACGAGCAGTACTTC.

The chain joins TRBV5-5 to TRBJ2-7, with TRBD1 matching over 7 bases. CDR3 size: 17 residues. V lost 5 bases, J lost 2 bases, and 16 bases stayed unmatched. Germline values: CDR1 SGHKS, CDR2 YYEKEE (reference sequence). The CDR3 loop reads CASRRAVTGKGTYEQYF. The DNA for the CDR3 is TGTGCCAGCAGACGCGCGGTGACAGGGAAAGGGACCTACGAGCAGTACTTC.

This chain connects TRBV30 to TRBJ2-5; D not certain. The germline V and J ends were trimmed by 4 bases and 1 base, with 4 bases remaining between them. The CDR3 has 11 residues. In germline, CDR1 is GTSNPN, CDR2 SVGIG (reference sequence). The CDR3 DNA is TGTGCCTGGACTAGCCAAGAGACCCAGTACTTC. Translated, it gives CAWTSQETQYF.

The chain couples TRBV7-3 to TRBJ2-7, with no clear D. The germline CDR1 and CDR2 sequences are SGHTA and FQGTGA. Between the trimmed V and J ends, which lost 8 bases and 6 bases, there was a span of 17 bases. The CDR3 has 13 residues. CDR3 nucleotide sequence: TGTGCCAGCGCCTTCCTTCTAGTACGCGAGCAGTACTTC. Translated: CASAFLLVREQYF.

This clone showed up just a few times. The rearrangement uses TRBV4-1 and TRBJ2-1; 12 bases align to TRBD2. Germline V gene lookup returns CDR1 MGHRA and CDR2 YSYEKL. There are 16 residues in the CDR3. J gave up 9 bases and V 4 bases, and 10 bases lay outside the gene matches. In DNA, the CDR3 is TGCGCCAGCAGCCTCGCTAGCGGGGGGGCCCTAGGTGAGCAGTTCTTC. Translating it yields CASSLASGGALGEQFF.

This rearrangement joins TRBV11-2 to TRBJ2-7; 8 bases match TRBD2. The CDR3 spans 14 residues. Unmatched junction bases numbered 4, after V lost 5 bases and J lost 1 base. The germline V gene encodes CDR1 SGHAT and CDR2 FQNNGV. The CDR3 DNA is TGTGCCAGCAGCGTTAGCGGGGCATCCTACGAGCAGTACTTC. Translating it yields CASSVSGASYEQYF.

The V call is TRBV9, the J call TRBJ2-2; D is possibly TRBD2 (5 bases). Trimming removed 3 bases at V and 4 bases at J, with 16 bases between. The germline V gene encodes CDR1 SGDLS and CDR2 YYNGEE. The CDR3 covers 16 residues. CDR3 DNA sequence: TGTGCCAGCAGCGATCGGGGATCGTGGGCCACCGGGGAGCTGTTTTTT. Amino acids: CASSDRGSWATGELFF.

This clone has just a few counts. CDR3 loop: CASSQDFASGGRYNEQFF. The CDR3 DNA reads as TGTGCCAGCAGCCAAGATTTTGCTAGCGGGGGGAGGTACAATGAGCAGTTCTTC. The chain employs TRBV3-1 (or the pseudogene TRBV3-2) and TRBJ2-1, with 11 nucleotides matching TRBD2. CDR3 length: 18 residues. CDR1 is LGHDT and CDR2 is YNNKEL in the germline V gene (reference sequence). V lost 0 bases, J lost 4 bases, and 8 bases stayed unmatched.